A single sample gave rise to the 13 T cell receptor beta chains below, sequenced in a study of T-cell memory formation after mild COVID-19 (dated by TCRdb to about 2021). The method behind the library was 5' RACE. Instrument on record: Illumina NovaSeq 6000. TCRdb ran its own pipeline on the public reads, namely fastp trimming at Q25 and MiXCR clone calling, and kept in-frame beta chains. Identical CDR3 proteins give one entry, which carries the most common genes and DNA. This sample comprises over 150,000 distinct CDR3 sequences, less than 20% of them detected only once. The ten largest clones take up roughly 4.3% of the sample. Source material: PBMCs or a T cell subset sorted from them (not recorded which). These receptors were collected from a man between 18 and 29 years old who had mild COVID-19 (a few samples of this study predate the infection). The sample titles of this study are shuffled in the database, so cell type and time point are left out; the donor was told from shared clones.

The chain employs TRBV5-1 and TRBJ2-1; possibly TRBD2 for D (5 bases). The CDR3 extends over 15 amino acids. V was pared by 0 bases and J by 3 bases, with 10 bases between. The germline gives CDR1 SGHRS, CDR2 YFSETQ. The CDR3 protein is CASSLEPGYYNEQFF. CDR3 nucleotides: TGCGCCAGCAGCTTGGAGCCGGGATACTACAATGAGCAGTTCTTC.

V and J are TRBV10-2 and TRBJ1-5, with 10 bases aligning to TRBD1. The CDR3 covers 16 residues. Trimming cost V 3 bases and J 7 bases; bases outside gene matches: 9. Germline values: CDR1 WSHSY, CDR2 SAAADI. CDR3 residues: CASSDFPGQGQQPQHF. The CDR3 nucleotides read TGCGCCAGCAGTGACTTTCCGGGACAGGGGCAACAGCCCCAGCATTTT.

The rearrangement links TRBV3-1 to TRBJ1-1; D gene uncertain. V lost 1 base to trimming and J lost 11 bases, with 8 bases between them. CDR1 LGHDT and CDR2 YNNKEL come from the germline V gene (reference sequence). This CDR3 comprises 11 residues. The CDR3 protein is CASSQGAQAFF. DNA of the CDR3: TGTGCCAGCAGCCAAGGGGCTCAGGCTTTCTTT.

V gene TRBV20-1 combines with J gene TRBJ2-7; D uncertain. V was cut by 1 base and J by 9 bases, with 19 bases left in between. Germline lookup yields CDR1 DFQATT and CDR2 SNEGSKA (reference sequence). The CDR3 length is 14 residues. In DNA form, the CDR3 reads TGCAGTGCTAGAGGAGGTCCGGCAAAGGAAGCGCAGTACGTC. Its protein product is CSARGGPAKEAQYV.

The chain joins TRBV12-3 or TRBV12-4 to TRBJ1-2; 7 nucleotides align to TRBD1. The CDR3 has 13 residues. Losses at the gene ends were 5 bases for V and 4 bases for J; bases not matched to a gene: 4. The CDR3 reads CASSTQGTYGYTF. CDR3 nucleotide sequence: TGTGCCAGCAGTACACAGGGGACCTATGGCTACACCTTC.

CDR3 sequence reads: CATSPGQGPRSGNTIYF. In DNA, the CDR3 is TGTGCCACCAGCCCCGGACAGGGACCCCGCTCTGGAAACACCATATATTTT. The chain recombines TRBV15 with TRBJ1-3, with 8 bases lining up with TRBD1. CDR3 length: 17 residues. The V and J ends lost 5 bases and 0 bases, in that order; junction bases with no gene match: 9. Germline values: CDR1 LNHNV, CDR2 YYDKDF (reference sequence).

The sample holds a few counts of this clonotype. The CDR3 region is CASSSTDGKETQYF. The CDR3 nucleotides read TGTGCCAGCTCATCTACAGACGGAAAAGAGACCCAGTACTTC. The chain employs TRBV18 and TRBJ2-5; no reliable D call. The V gene's germline CDR1 is KGHSH and CDR2 LQKENI. This CDR3 region has 14 residues. V was clipped by 5 bases and J by 3 bases, with 13 bases between them.

This clonotype has a handful of counts. The J gene is TRBJ2-1, the V gene TRBV5-6; possibly TRBD1 or TRBD2 for D (5 bases each). The CDR3 loop spans 15 amino acids. Germline V lookup: CDR1 SGHDT, CDR2 YYEEEE. The germline V and J ends were trimmed by 6 bases and 5 bases, with 18 bases remaining between them. CDR3 amino acids: CASKTRDHPNNEQFF. The CDR3 nucleotides read TGTGCCAGCAAGACCCGGGACCATCCGAACAATGAGCAGTTCTTC.

This clonotype was detected ten times or more. V and J are TRBV7-6 and TRBJ1-5; D uncertain. The V end was cut by 1 base, the J end by 0 bases, with 7 bases between. The CDR3 is 15 residues long. CDR1 is SGHVS, CDR2 FNYEAQ, per germline. CDR3 nucleotide sequence: TGTGCCAGCAGCTTAGGGGGTAATAGCAATCAGCCCCAGCATTTT. Translation gives CASSLGGNSNQPQHF. Combining the CDR3 with reference TRBV7-6 and TRBJ1-5 gives the whole variable domain GAGVSQSPRYKVTKRGQDVALRCDPISGHVSLYWYRQALGQGPEFLTYFNYEAQQDKSGLPNDRFSAERPEGSISTLTIQRTEQRDSAMYRCASSLGGNSNQPQHFGDGTRLSIL.

The chain has TRBV6-2 or TRBV6-3 and TRBJ2-7; D is uncertain. Germline loops: CDR1 MNHEY, CDR2 SVGEGT. This CDR3 is built from 13 residues. Trimming took 7 bases from V and 1 from J, leaving 11 bases between them. As DNA, the CDR3 is TGTGCCAGCACCGGGCCAAATTCCTACGAGCAGTACTTC. Its protein is CASTGPNSYEQYF.

A few counts support this clonotype. The CDR3 loop reads CASSFGDARYNEQFF. The CDR3 DNA reads TGTGCCAGCAGCTTTGGGGATGCCCGCTACAATGAGCAGTTCTTC. V is TRBV7-2 and J is TRBJ2-1; D not certain. Germline CDR1 reads SGHTA; CDR2 reads FQGNSA. The CDR3 contains 15 residues. Trimming took 3 bases from V and 3 from J, leaving 12 bases between them.

The chain is built from TRBV12-3 or TRBV12-4 and TRBJ1-5, with D maybe TRBD1 (6 bases). The V and J ends lost 2 bases and 2 bases respectively, with 13 bases between them. This CDR3 has 16 amino acids. CDR3 nucleotides: TGTGCCAGCAGTTTATGGGGGGCCGGTGGCAATCAGCCCCAGCATTTT. The encoded protein is CASSLWGAGGNQPQHF.

The rearrangement links TRBV6-6 to TRBJ1-4, with 9 bases matching TRBD1. This CDR3 has 12 residues. The junction had 4 bases not matched to a gene; V was cut back by 6 bases and J by 11 bases. CDR1 and CDR2 from the germline V gene are MNHNY and SVGAGI (reference sequence). CDR3 in amino acids: CASRADRGKLFF. The CDR3 DNA follows: TGTGCCAGCAGGGCGGACAGGGGCAAACTGTTTTTT.